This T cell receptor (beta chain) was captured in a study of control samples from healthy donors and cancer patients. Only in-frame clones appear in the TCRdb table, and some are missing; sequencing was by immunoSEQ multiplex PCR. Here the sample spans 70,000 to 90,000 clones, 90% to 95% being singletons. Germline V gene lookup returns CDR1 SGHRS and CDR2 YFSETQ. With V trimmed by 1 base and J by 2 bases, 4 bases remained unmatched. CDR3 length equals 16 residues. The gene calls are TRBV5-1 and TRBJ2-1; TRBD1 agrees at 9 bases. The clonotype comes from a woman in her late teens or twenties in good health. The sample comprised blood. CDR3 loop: CASSLTGTGPYNEQFF. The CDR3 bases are TGCGCCAGCAGCTTGACCGGGACAGGGCCCTACAATGAGCAGTTCTTC.